This section outlines one T cell receptor beta chain sequence together with its context. Judged by its sample share, this clonotype qualifies as medium-sized (0.01 to 0.1%). The antigen it binds to is not known. Base qualities are not at hand, and no much larger clone is one base apart. Taken with the paper, the label for time point translates to: sample taken at primary tumor resection. Donors were 65 to 85 patients with early-stage, untreated non-small cell lung cancer from the lung TRACERx cohort. Without any cell sorting, TCR sequencing was performed on whole RNA extracted either from tumor and nontumor lung tissue or from cryopreserved PBMC samples. Patients were selected for TCR sequencing only if sufficient RNA was available from at least two tumor regions. A lung pathologist reviewed the tumor and adjacent nontumor lung specimens before the specimens were selected. The record originates from a study of spatial heterogeneity in lung cancer (dated by TCRdb to between 2017 and 2020). Looking at the study overall: Beta-chain transcripts were consistently detected in greater numbers than alpha-chain transcripts, which likely reflects a higher abundance of beta-chain transcripts. In tumor regions, TCR transcript counts showed a strong correlation with a T cell transcriptional module score from matched bulk RNA-seq. In the raw uncorrected reads, each unique combination of TCR and UMI appeared more than ten times on average. In non-small cell lung cancer, the study quantitatively compared TCR alpha and beta repertoires across several tumor regions, matched nontumor lung, and blood. TCR repertoire features were related to nonsynonymous mutation counts determined by whole-exome sequencing of tumor tissue. Both alpha and beta chains were TCR-sequenced in around 230 tumor regions, 64 matched nontumor lung samples and 45 to 60 PBMC samples obtained at surgery. Results the study describes overall, beyond this receptor: Confirming at a functional level the hypothesis that regional TCRs recognize regional mutations was considered to require additional single-cell paired TCR alpha and beta sequencing. TCR-seq was estimated to cover only approximately 7% of tumor T cells for alpha chains and around 13% for beta chains. Counts of ubiquitous and regional expanded TCRs were found to correlate with counts of ubiquitous and regional nonsynonymous mutations, respectively. The tumor nonsynonymous mutation count correlated with the number of expanded intratumoral alpha and beta TCRs.

The germline V end is reduced by 5 bases and the J end by 2 bases; junction bases left unmatched: 7. CDR3 length: 15 amino acids, cysteine to phenylalanine. The read is trimmed to its CDR3 DNA, 45 bases read in frame from base 1. According to the germline V gene, CDR1 reads SGHVS and CDR2 reads FQNEAQ. Receptor amplification or capture employed 5' RACE. The sequencing machine was a NextSeq 500. The TCR library protocol attached a unique molecular identifier to each TCR cDNA molecule to allow correction of PCR and sequencing errors. The source study handled its data this way. TCR identification, UMI-based error correction and CDR3 extraction were all carried out with Decombinator tools. TCRs above a frequency of 2 per 1,000, corresponding to the top 1% of the tumor frequency distribution, were defined as expanded. Expanded tumor TCRs were classed as regional if statistically deemed absent (corrected P<0.05) from at least one tumor region, otherwise ubiquitous. Renyi diversity was computed with the R vegan package after each repertoire had been subsampled 100 times to 5,000 TCRs. CDR3 similarity networks were built from amino acid triplet string-kernel similarity, connecting CDR3s with pairwise similarity above 0.82. The public reads were reprocessed in TCRdb via fastp at Q25 and MiXCR, keeping in-frame beta chains. Duplicate CDR3 protein sequences are folded into a single record with the most common DNA and genes. These V and J calls derive from TCRdb rather than the authors' analysis. In all, the sample holds about 6,000 distinct CDR3 sequences, and 9.1% of those were seen once. The ten largest clones add up to 25% of the sample.

This chain joins TRBV7-8 to TRBJ2-7; TRBD1 aligns with 9 central bases. The receptor was isolated from a female donor with early-stage non-small cell lung cancer. The sample was lung tumor tissue, taken at surgery. The nucleotide sequence reads TGTGCCAGCAGCACTAACAGGGGGCTGGCCTACGAGCAGTACTTC. Its protein is CASSTNRGLAYEQYF.